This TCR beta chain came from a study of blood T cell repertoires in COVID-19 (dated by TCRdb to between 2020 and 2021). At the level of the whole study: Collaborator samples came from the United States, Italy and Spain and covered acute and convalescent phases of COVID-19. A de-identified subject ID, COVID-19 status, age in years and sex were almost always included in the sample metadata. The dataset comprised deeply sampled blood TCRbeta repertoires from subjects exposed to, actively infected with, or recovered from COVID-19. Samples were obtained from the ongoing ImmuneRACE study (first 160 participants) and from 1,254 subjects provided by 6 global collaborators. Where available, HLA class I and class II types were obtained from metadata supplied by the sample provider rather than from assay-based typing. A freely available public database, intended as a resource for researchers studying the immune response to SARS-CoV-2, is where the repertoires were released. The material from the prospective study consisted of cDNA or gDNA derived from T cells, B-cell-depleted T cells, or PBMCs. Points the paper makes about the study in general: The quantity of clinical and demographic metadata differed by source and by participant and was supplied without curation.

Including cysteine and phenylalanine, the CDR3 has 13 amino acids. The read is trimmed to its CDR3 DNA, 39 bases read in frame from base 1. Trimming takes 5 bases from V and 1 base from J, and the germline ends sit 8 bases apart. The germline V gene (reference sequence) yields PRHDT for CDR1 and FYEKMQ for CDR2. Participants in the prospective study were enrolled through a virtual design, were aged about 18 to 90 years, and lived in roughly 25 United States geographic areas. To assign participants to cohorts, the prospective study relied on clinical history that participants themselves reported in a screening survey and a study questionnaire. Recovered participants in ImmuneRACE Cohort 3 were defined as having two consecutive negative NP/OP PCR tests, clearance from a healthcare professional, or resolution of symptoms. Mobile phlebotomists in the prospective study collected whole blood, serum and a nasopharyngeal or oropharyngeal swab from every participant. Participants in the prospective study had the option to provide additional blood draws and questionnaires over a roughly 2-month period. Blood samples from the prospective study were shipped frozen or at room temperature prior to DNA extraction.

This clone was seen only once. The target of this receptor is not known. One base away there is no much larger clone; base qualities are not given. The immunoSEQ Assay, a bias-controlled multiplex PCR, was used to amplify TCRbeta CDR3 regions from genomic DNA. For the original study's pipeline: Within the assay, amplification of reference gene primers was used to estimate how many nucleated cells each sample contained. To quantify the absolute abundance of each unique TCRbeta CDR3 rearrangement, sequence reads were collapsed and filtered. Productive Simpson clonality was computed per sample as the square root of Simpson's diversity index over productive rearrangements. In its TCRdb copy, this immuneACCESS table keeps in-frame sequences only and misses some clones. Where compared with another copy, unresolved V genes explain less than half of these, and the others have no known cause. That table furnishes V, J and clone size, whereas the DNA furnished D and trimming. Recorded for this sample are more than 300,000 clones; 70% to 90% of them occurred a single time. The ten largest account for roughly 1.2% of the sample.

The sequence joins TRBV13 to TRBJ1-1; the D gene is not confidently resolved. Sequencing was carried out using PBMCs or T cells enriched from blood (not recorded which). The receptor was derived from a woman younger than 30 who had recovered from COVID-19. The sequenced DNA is TGTGCCAGCAGCACAAACAGGAACACTGAAGCTTTCTTT. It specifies CASSTNRNTEAFF.